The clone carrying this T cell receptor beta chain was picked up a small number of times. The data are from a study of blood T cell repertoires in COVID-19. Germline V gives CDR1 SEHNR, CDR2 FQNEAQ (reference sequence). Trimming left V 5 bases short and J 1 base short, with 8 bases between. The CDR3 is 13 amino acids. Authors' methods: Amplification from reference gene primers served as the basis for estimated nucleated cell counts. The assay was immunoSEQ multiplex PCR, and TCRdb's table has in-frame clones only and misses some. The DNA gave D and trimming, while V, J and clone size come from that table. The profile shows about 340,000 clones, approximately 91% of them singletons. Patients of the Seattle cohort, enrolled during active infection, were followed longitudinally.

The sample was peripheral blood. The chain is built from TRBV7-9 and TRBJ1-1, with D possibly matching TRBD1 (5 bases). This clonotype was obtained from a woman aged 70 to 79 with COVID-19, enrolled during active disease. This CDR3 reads CASSRTQNTEAFF. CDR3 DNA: TGTGCCAGCAGCCGGACACAGAACACTGAAGCTTTCTTT.